One and the same sample provided the 8 T cell receptor beta chains below, sequenced in a study of shared clonotypes between healthy human individuals. The repertoire was sequenced with immunoSEQ multiplex PCR; TCRdb's copy has only in-frame clones and lacks some. The repertoire includes roughly 2.4 million clones, roughly 95% of them detected once, and roughly 0.13% sits in the top ten. The specimen was naive CD4+ T cells sorted from blood. The subset is: CD45RA+ positively selected. The receptors originated from a man aged 18 to 35 in good health.

The J gene is TRBJ2-5, the V gene TRBV5-1, with 8 bases lining up with TRBD1. The CDR3 is 16 residues long. Trimming took 4 bases from V and 5 from J; bases not matched to a gene: 13. Germline-derived CDR1 and CDR2 are SGHRS and YFSETQ. The CDR3 coding sequence is TGCGCCAGCAGCACTACCGGGACAGGAGTCTGGGAGACCCAGTACTTC. It translates to CASSTTGTGVWETQYF.

Points on this clone: The sample holds other DNA sequences that translate to the same CDR3. The rearrangement uses TRBV30 and TRBJ2-7, with D unclear. Germline CDR1 GTSNPN, CDR2 SVGIG (reference sequence). The CDR3 is 11 amino acids. Trimming shortened V by 0 bases and J by 4 bases, and 4 bases separated the two germline ends. CDR3 residues: CAWSVLYEQYF. DNA for the CDR3: TGTGCCTGGAGTGTCCTTTACGAGCAGTACTTC.

Note on this clone: The same CDR3 also results from other DNA sequences found in this sample. The J gene is TRBJ2-2, the V gene TRBV2, with D perhaps matching TRBD2 (6 bases). Germline V lookup: CDR1 SNHLY, CDR2 FYNNEI. The CDR3 loop spans 15 amino acids. The V and J ends lost 0 bases and 5 bases respectively, with 10 bases between them. This chain's CDR3 is CASSEAQGGTGELFF. The CDR3 DNA reads TGTGCCAGCAGTGAAGCGCAGGGAGGTACCGGGGAGCTGTTTTTT.

Comments on this clone: Additional DNA sequences in this sample encode the identical CDR3. The chain couples TRBV10-3 to TRBJ1-6; 8 positions agree with TRBD1. The CDR3 runs to 13 residues. Looked up from germline, CDR1 is ENHRY and CDR2 is SYGVKD. Losses at the gene ends were 5 bases for V and 7 bases for J; bases not matched to a gene: 1. The CDR3, as DNA: TGTGCCATCAGTCGGGACAGGAATTCACCCCTCCACTTT. It encodes CAISRDRNSPLHF.

The chain has TRBV5-6 and TRBJ2-7, with TRBD1 matching over 9 bases. The J segment lost 0 bases and the V segment lost 0 bases, leaving 4 bases of the junction unmatched. Per the germline V gene, CDR1 is SGHDT and CDR2 is YYEEEE. CDR3 length: 16 amino acids. CDR3 DNA sequence: TGTGCCAGCAGCTTGGGCGACAGGGGGGCCTCCTACGAGCAGTACTTC. This sequence encodes CASSLGDRGASYEQYF.

Regarding this clone: In the same sample, other DNA sequences code for this CDR3. CDR3 loop: CASSFPSNQPQHF. CDR3 nucleotide sequence: TGTGCCAGCAGTTTTCCTAGCAATCAGCCCCAGCATTTT. The chain is built from TRBV28 and TRBJ1-5, with unresolved D. The CDR3 runs to 13 residues. Trimming pared 3 bases from V and 0 bases from J, leaving 3 bases between. Germline CDR1 reads MDHEN; CDR2 reads SYDVKM.

The rearrangement links TRBV4-1 to TRBJ1-6; 8 nucleotides agree with TRBD1. The CDR3 is 19 residues long. With V trimmed by 2 bases and J by 7 bases, 16 bases remained unmatched. The V gene's germline CDR1 is MGHRA and CDR2 YSYEKL. In DNA form, the CDR3 reads TGCGCCAGCAGCCAAACCGGGACAGGTACCTTTTCGTGGAATTCACCCCTCCACTTT. It encodes CASSQTGTGTFSWNSPLHF.

The chain has TRBV30 and TRBJ1-1, with D unclear. Trimming removed 4 bases at V and 4 bases at J, with 13 bases between. Per germline, CDR1 GTSNPN and CDR2 SVGIG (reference sequence). The CDR3 has 13 residues. The chain's CDR3 is CAWIRQVVTEAFF. The CDR3 region has the DNA TGTGCCTGGATCCGCCAGGTGGTCACTGAAGCTTTCTTT.